The rows below give T cell receptor beta chains drawn from one sample of a study of blood T cell repertoires in COVID-19. Generated by immunoSEQ multiplex PCR, the TCRdb table keeps only in-frame clones and is missing some. The sample records just over 200,000 clones, over 70% being singletons. Sequencing was performed on peripheral blood. These receptors all stem from a woman in her 70s with acute or convalescent COVID-19. The CDR3 runs from the conserved cysteine through the conserved F or W. Each record gives: D gene, clone size, V gene, J gene, CDR3 protein, CDR3 DNA. The D gene is left open where the match is weak. Clone sizes are given selectively: once, few, many, or a class where the clone is expanded.

D: NA
size: NA
V: TRBV7-2
J: TRBJ1-2
CDR3: CASSFASNYGYTF
DNA: TGTGCCAGCAGCTTTGCGTCTAACTATGGCTACACCTTC

D: NA
size: NA
V: TRBV7-2
J: TRBJ2-1
CDR3: CASSFDSGTYNEQFF
DNA: TGTGCCAGCAGCTTCGATAGTGGTACCTACAATGAGCAGTTCTTC

D: NA
size: NA
V: TRBV2
J: TRBJ1-3
CDR3: CASSEILNSGNTIYF
DNA: TGTGCCAGCAGTGAAATCTTAAACTCTGGAAACACCATATATTTT

D: TRBD2
size: NA
V: TRBV7-9
J: TRBJ2-5
CDR3: CASSLALPSGRAGETQYF
DNA: TGTGCCAGCAGCTTAGCGCTTCCTAGCGGGAGGGCCGGAGAGACCCAGTACTTC

D: TRBD2
size: NA
V: TRBV4-1
J: TRBJ2-1
CDR3: CASSQTGTRVGQFF
DNA: TGCGCCAGCAGCCAAACCGGGACTAGGGTTGGGCAGTTCTTC

D: NA
size: NA
V: TRBV19
J: TRBJ1-3
CDR3: CASSIVAAGSGNTIYF
DNA: TGTGCCAGTAGTATAGTAGCGGCAGGCTCTGGAAACACCATATATTTT

D: TRBD1
size: NA
V: TRBV6-5
J: TRBJ2-3
CDR3: CASRSSRTGTQYF
DNA: TGTGCCAGCCGGTCTAGCAGGACAGGTACGCAGTATTTT

D: NA
size: NA
V: TRBV5-1
J: TRBJ2-5
CDR3: CASSLNGGRDGETQYF
DNA: TGCGCCAGCAGCTTGAATGGGGGCAGGGATGGGGAGACCCAGTACTTC

D: TRBD2
size: NA
V: TRBV18
J: TRBJ2-1
CDR3: CASSLGLAGDNEQFF
DNA: TGTGCCAGCTCATTAGGACTAGCGGGAGACAATGAGCAGTTCTTC

D: TRBD1
size: NA
V: TRBV3-1/TRBV3-2
J: TRBJ2-3
CDR3: CASSPWDRGRNTQYF
DNA: TGTGCCAGCAGCCCGTGGGACAGGGGACGAAATACGCAGTATTTT

D: NA
size: NA
V: TRBV24-1
J: TRBJ2-5
CDR3: CATSDVPNQETQYF
DNA: TGTGCCACCAGTGATGTCCCCAACCAAGAGACCCAGTACTTC

D: NA
size: once
V: TRBV5-1
J: TRBJ1-4
CDR3: CASSRSGLFSDEKLFF
DNA: TGCGCCAGCAGCCGGTCCGGACTTTTTTCGGATGAAAAACTGTTTTTT

D: NA
size: few
V: TRBV6-5
J: TRBJ1-2
CDR3: CASSYTGTTYGYTF
DNA: TGTGCCAGCAGTTATACAGGGACAACCTATGGCTACACCTTC

D: NA
size: NA
V: TRBV27
J: TRBJ2-2
CDR3: CASLRTNTGELFF
DNA: TGTGCCAGTCTCAGGACGAACACCGGGGAGCTGTTTTTT

D: NA
size: NA
V: TRBV9
J: TRBJ2-7
CDR3: CASSAEVYPAGYEQYF
DNA: TGTGCCAGCAGCGCGGAGGTGTATCCCGCGGGTTACGAGCAGTACTTC

D: TRBD2
size: once
V: TRBV3-1/TRBV3-2
J: TRBJ2-7
CDR3: CASSQVLAGAYEQYF
DNA: TGTGCCAGCAGCCAAGTCCTTGCGGGGGCCTACGAGCAGTACTTC

D: NA
size: NA
V: TRBV6-1
J: TRBJ1-4
CDR3: CASSEEGTRYEKLFF
DNA: TGTGCCAGCAGTGAAGAGGGGACACGATATGAAAAACTGTTTTTT

D: TRBD2
size: NA
V: TRBV29-1
J: TRBJ2-1
CDR3: CSVGQRGYYNEQFF
DNA: TGCAGCGTTGGGCAGCGGGGCTACTACAATGAGCAGTTCTTC

D: TRBD1
size: NA
V: TRBV5-1
J: TRBJ1-2
CDR3: CASSLDSTGPVRGYTF
DNA: TGCGCCAGCAGCTTGGACTCGACAGGGCCAGTGAGGGGCTACACCTTC

D: NA
size: NA
V: TRBV5-4
J: TRBJ2-5
CDR3: CASSLEGQAGQETQYF
DNA: TGTGCCAGCAGCTTGGAGGGGCAGGCAGGGCAAGAGACCCAGTACTTC

D: NA
size: once
V: TRBV11-2
J: TRBJ2-3
CDR3: CASSLVAARDTQYF
DNA: TGTGCCAGCAGCTTAGTGGCCGCTAGGGATACGCAGTATTTT

D: NA
size: NA
V: TRBV18
J: TRBJ1-1
CDR3: CASSPFAGEIGEAFF
DNA: TGTGCCAGCTCACCCTTCGCAGGGGAGATCGGTGAAGCTTTCTTT

D: NA
size: NA
V: TRBV7-2
J: TRBJ2-5
CDR3: CASSLEHGRETQYF
DNA: TGTGCCAGCAGCTTAGAACATGGGCGAGAGACCCAGTACTTC

D: NA
size: NA
V: TRBV2
J: TRBJ2-3
CDR3: CASKNSLSTDTQYF
DNA: TGTGCCAGCAAAAACAGCCTTAGCACAGATACGCAGTATTTT

D: NA
size: few
V: TRBV7-6
J: TRBJ2-3
CDR3: CASSLEPRGQSSTDTQYF
DNA: TGTGCCAGCAGCTTAGAACCCCGGGGTCAGTCGAGCACAGATACGCAGTATTTT

D: TRBD1
size: NA
V: TRBV5-4
J: TRBJ2-7
CDR3: CASSLGQGAAGYEQYF
DNA: TGTGCCAGCAGCTTGGGACAGGGGGCCGCTGGGTACGAGCAGTACTTC

D: NA
size: NA
V: TRBV5-1
J: TRBJ1-3
CDR3: CASRKGPGAGNTIYF
DNA: TGCGCCAGCAGAAAGGGCCCCGGGGCTGGAAACACCATATATTTT

D: TRBD1
size: NA
V: TRBV3-1/TRBV3-2
J: TRBJ2-7
CDR3: CASSHGTGYEQYF
DNA: TGTGCCAGCAGCCACGGGACAGGTTACGAGCAGTACTTC

D: TRBD2
size: NA
V: TRBV29-1
J: TRBJ2-5
CDR3: CSVERAGGHQETQYF
DNA: TGCAGCGTTGAGAGGGCGGGAGGGCACCAAGAGACCCAGTACTTC

D: TRBD2
size: NA
V: TRBV27
J: TRBJ2-7
CDR3: CASRKTSGSLNYEQYF
DNA: TGTGCCAGCAGAAAGACTAGCGGGAGTCTTAATTACGAGCAGTACTTC

D: NA
size: NA
V: TRBV6-1
J: TRBJ2-3
CDR3: CASSEGLGLVQYF
DNA: TGTGCCAGCAGTGAAGGGTTGGGGCTGGTGCAGTATTTT

D: NA
size: NA
V: TRBV7-6
J: TRBJ1-6
CDR3: CASSSDPDYYNSPLHF
DNA: TGTGCCAGCAGCTCAGACCCGGACTACTATAATTCACCCCTCCACTTT